This paragraph covers one TCR beta chain sequence. Its binding antigen is unknown. The input lacks base qualities; no much larger clone sits a single base away. From its cysteine to its phenylalanine, the CDR3 spans 14 amino acids. The retained sequence is limited to the CDR3, 42 bases, with the frame set at the first base. The germline V gene provides CDR1 SNHLY and CDR2 FYNNEI. Trimming removed 8 bases from V and 3 bases from J; the gene matches leave 5 bases unexplained. The library was built by means of the immunoSEQ multiplex PCR assay. RNA was extracted from all samples and reverse transcribed into cDNA, which served as template for TCR sequencing. First-strand cDNA was synthesized using SuperScript III with a 2:1 mix of oligo-dT and random hexamers. Amplification bias was assessed with a synthetic immune receptor repertoire, and residual bias was removed computationally. The study's processing was this. Raw reads were preprocessed to remove errors, and CDR3 was defined according to IMGT conventions as the region from the conserved cysteine to phenylalanine. Clonality was computed as 1 minus the Shannon entropy, with the entropy normalized by log2 of the number of productive unique TCRs. Whether scalp clones were CD4 or CD8 was inferred by matching scalp TCRbeta sequences against CD4 and CD8 repertoires sorted from blood. TCRdb re-hosts the immuneACCESS table, in-frame sequences only. Its copies lack some clones; in the studies checked, an unresolved V gene accounts for under half of them, and the cause for the rest is not known. The D gene and trimming were derived from the DNA, and the V and J assignments and clone size from that table. The sample table holds under 200,000 clones, of which about three fifths were seen once. The top ten clonotypes cover around 0.9% of the sample.

The time point label of this sample denotes: more than three weeks on oral tofacitinib. The meaning of the sample's treatment or condition label: oral pan-JAK inhibitor, 5-10 mg twice daily. From alopecia areata patients, peripheral blood was collected along with lesional scalp punch biopsies. PBMCs were isolated by density centrifugation and stained for CD3, CD4 and CD8, after which CD4+ and CD8+ T cells were sorted on a FACSAria. The sample originates from a study of CD8+ T cells in alopecia areata (dated by TCRdb to between 2017 and 2018). With respect to the entire study: Treated patients were enrolled in an open-label pilot trial of oral tofacitinib at 5 to 10 mg twice daily for moderate-to-severe alopecia areata. Patients received tofacitinib for 6 to 18 months and were then followed off drug for 6 months to check for delayed response and recurrence. In treated patients, disease severity was measured using the SALT score, which gives the percentage of scalp surface area affected. In both human patients and the C3H/HeJ mouse model, the study applied high-throughput TCRbeta sequencing to look at T cell clonal expansion in alopecia areata. On the human side, TCRbeta sequencing was run on scalp tissue and on sorted CD4+ and CD8+ peripheral blood T cells from healthy controls and from alopecia areata patients with either patchy or totalis/universalis disease. Biopsies were taken from tofacitinib-treated patients at baseline and again at 4 and 24 weeks into treatment, and several of those patients also had a later scalp biopsy. Scalp clonality was compared among normal scalp (n=4), patchy alopecia areata scalp (n=8), and alopecia totalis/universalis scalp (n=8). RNA came from the PAXgene miRNA kit for fixed scalp, the miRNeasy kit for PBMCs, and the RNeasy kit for mouse skin. immunoSEQ multiplex PCR using 35 Vbeta forward primers and 13 Jbeta reverse primers was used to amplify TCRbeta CDR3 regions. Study-wide findings and limitations: Higher clonality and more expanded CD8+ clones were observed in lesional scalp than in normal scalp, particularly in alopecia totalis/universalis, a finding suggestive of antigenic drive. TCR sequences shared between patients were less clear than in mice, possibly partly because of HLA diversity in the patient population. Scalp clonality and the number of expanded CD8+ clones among the top 100 scalp clones were significantly decreased by tofacitinib. Many expanded lesional clones were found to persist in scalp and blood during tofacitinib treatment, and relapse after treatment cessation may be partly explained by this persistence. Unlike mouse skin, where gammadelta T cells dominate, normal human skin contains resident alphabeta T cells that get sequenced too, which complicates analysis of the scalp TCR repertoire. The treated cohort was small, with a single nonresponder, so links between baseline CD8+ expansion and response need larger studies.

The chain uses TRBV2 and TRBJ2-3, with TRBD2 identical over 10 junction bases. This specimen consisted of CD4+ T cells sorted from blood, obtained at week 4, from a patient treated with tofacitinib. This receptor was identified in a human donor with alopecia areata. CDR3 loop: CASALAGATDTQYF. Read as DNA, the sequence is TGTGCCAGCGCCCTAGCGGGGGCGACAGATACGCAGTATTTT.